The rows below give T cell receptor beta chains drawn from one sample of a study of blood T cell repertoires in COVID-19. Sequenced by immunoSEQ multiplex PCR; TCRdb stores in-frame clones only, minus some. Here the sample spans 150,000 to 190,000 clones, around 83% being singletons. Sequenced: peripheral blood. Receptors were obtained from a woman between 45 and 60 years old with acute or convalescent COVID-19. Both conserved end residues are part of each CDR3. A D gene is named only where the DNA matches it firmly. Clone size is shown for a subset of rows, as once, few, many or a class of expanded clone.

CDR3aa: CASSLASNNEQFF
CDR3nt: TGTGCCAGCTCACTTGCGTCAAACAATGAGCAGTTCTTC
abundance: NA
v_gene: TRBV18
j_gene: TRBJ2-1
d_gene: NA

CDR3aa: CASSLSAARVTYEQYF
CDR3nt: TGTGCCAGCAGTTTATCGGCCGCCAGGGTCACCTACGAGCAGTACTTC
abundance: NA
v_gene: TRBV27
j_gene: TRBJ2-7
d_gene: NA

CDR3aa: CASSKQGYQETQYF
CDR3nt: TGTGCCAGCAGCAAACAGGGGTACCAAGAGACCCAGTACTTC
abundance: NA
v_gene: TRBV21-1
j_gene: TRBJ2-5
d_gene: NA

CDR3aa: CASSLRTDSTDTQYF
CDR3nt: TGCGCCAGCAGCTTACGGACAGACAGCACAGATACGCAGTATTTT
abundance: NA
v_gene: TRBV4-3
j_gene: TRBJ2-3
d_gene: NA

CDR3aa: CASSQEDLRGQETQYF
CDR3nt: TGTGCCAGCAGCCAAGAAGACCTTCGGGGGCAAGAGACCCAGTACTTC
abundance: NA
v_gene: TRBV4-2
j_gene: TRBJ2-5
d_gene: NA

CDR3aa: CASSGGTSRETQYF
CDR3nt: TGCGCCAGCAGCGGCGGGACTAGCAGAGAGACCCAGTACTTC
abundance: NA
v_gene: TRBV5-1
j_gene: TRBJ2-5
d_gene: TRBD2

CDR3aa: CASASGGYQPQHF
CDR3nt: TGTGCTAGTGCCTCGGGAGGATATCAGCCCCAGCATTTT
abundance: NA
v_gene: TRBV12-5
j_gene: TRBJ1-5
d_gene: NA

CDR3aa: CASSYSQGARNTIYF
CDR3nt: TGTGCCAGCAGTTACTCACAGGGGGCACGAAACACCATATATTTT
abundance: once
v_gene: TRBV6-6
j_gene: TRBJ1-3
d_gene: TRBD1

CDR3aa: CASSRYGEQFF
CDR3nt: TGTGCCAGCAGCAGGTACGGTGAGCAGTTCTTC
abundance: NA
v_gene: TRBV12-3/TRBV12-4
j_gene: TRBJ2-1
d_gene: NA

CDR3aa: CAGTDNSGNTIYF
CDR3nt: TGTGCCGGCACGGACAACTCTGGAAACACCATATATTTT
abundance: NA
v_gene: TRBV2
j_gene: TRBJ1-3
d_gene: NA

CDR3aa: CASSRTAYEQYF
CDR3nt: TGCGCCAGCAGCCGGACTGCCTACGAGCAGTACTTC
abundance: NA
v_gene: TRBV5-1
j_gene: TRBJ2-7
d_gene: NA

CDR3aa: CASSVGQGPGNTIYF
CDR3nt: TGTGCCAGCAGCGTAGGGCAGGGGCCTGGAAACACCATATATTTT
abundance: NA
v_gene: TRBV9
j_gene: TRBJ1-3
d_gene: NA

CDR3aa: CSVEDQGTGVGGYTF
CDR3nt: TGCAGCGTTGAAGATCAAGGGACAGGGGTAGGTGGCTACACCTTC
abundance: once
v_gene: TRBV29-1
j_gene: TRBJ1-2
d_gene: TRBD1

CDR3aa: CASSVDSNYGYTF
CDR3nt: TGTGCCAGCAGCGTAGACAGCAACTATGGCTACACCTTC
abundance: NA
v_gene: TRBV9
j_gene: TRBJ1-2
d_gene: NA

CDR3aa: CASSLRTAGTGELFF
CDR3nt: TGTGCCAGCAGCTTAAGGACAGCCGGCACCGGGGAGCTGTTTTTT
abundance: once
v_gene: TRBV7-2
j_gene: TRBJ2-2
d_gene: NA

CDR3aa: CASSGGYYGYTF
CDR3nt: TGTGCCAGCTCAGGGGGATACTATGGCTACACCTTC
abundance: once
v_gene: TRBV12-3/TRBV12-4
j_gene: TRBJ1-2
d_gene: TRBD1

CDR3aa: CASSLPPRGYTF
CDR3nt: TGTGCCAGCAGTTTACCCCCCAGGGGCTACACCTTC
abundance: NA
v_gene: TRBV28
j_gene: TRBJ1-2
d_gene: NA

CDR3aa: CASQDRGQSYTF
CDR3nt: TGTGCCAGCCAGGACAGGGGTCAGAGCTACACCTTC
abundance: once
v_gene: TRBV2
j_gene: TRBJ1-2
d_gene: TRBD1

CDR3aa: CASSEGGGDRGYTF
CDR3nt: TGTGCCAGCAGTGAAGGAGGGGGTGACAGGGGCTACACCTTC
abundance: NA
v_gene: TRBV6-1
j_gene: TRBJ1-2
d_gene: NA

CDR3aa: CASSLTSTTGVNEQFF
CDR3nt: TGTGCCAGCAGCTTAACGTCTACGACAGGGGTCAATGAGCAGTTCTTC
abundance: NA
v_gene: TRBV7-3
j_gene: TRBJ2-1
d_gene: TRBD1

CDR3aa: CASSETGYSNQPQHF
CDR3nt: TGCGCCAGCAGTGAAACAGGGTATAGCAATCAGCCCCAGCATTTT
abundance: NA
v_gene: TRBV10-1
j_gene: TRBJ1-5
d_gene: NA

CDR3aa: CASSLSYDPTALHF
CDR3nt: TGTGCCAGCAGTCTCTCATATGACCCCACAGCCCTCCACTTT
abundance: NA
v_gene: TRBV28
j_gene: TRBJ1-6
d_gene: NA

CDR3aa: CASRHSGRAAETQYF
CDR3nt: TGTGCCAGCAGACATAGCGGGAGGGCCGCGGAGACCCAGTACTTC
abundance: NA
v_gene: TRBV5-4
j_gene: TRBJ2-5
d_gene: TRBD2

CDR3aa: CASSLIDSRAQIGGYTF
CDR3nt: TGTGCCAGCAGTTTAATAGATTCCAGGGCGCAAATCGGAGGCTACACCTTC
abundance: NA
v_gene: TRBV27
j_gene: TRBJ1-2
d_gene: NA

CDR3aa: CASSFEAGGSYNEQFF
CDR3nt: TGTGCCAGCAGCTTCGAGGCGGGGGGGTCCTACAATGAGCAGTTCTTC
abundance: NA
v_gene: TRBV11-2
j_gene: TRBJ2-1
d_gene: TRBD2

CDR3aa: CATTQGTGGSSPLHF
CDR3nt: TGTGCCACCACACAGGGGACAGGGGGCTCGTCACCCCTCCACTTT
abundance: few
v_gene: TRBV2
j_gene: TRBJ1-6
d_gene: TRBD1

CDR3aa: CASSIAGANTEAFF
CDR3nt: TGTGCCAGCAGTATCGCGGGGGCGAACACTGAAGCTTTCTTT
abundance: NA
v_gene: TRBV27
j_gene: TRBJ1-1
d_gene: NA